What follows is one T cell receptor (beta chain) and its context. Only a few counts were recorded for this clonotype. Its specific antigen is unknown. It has no much larger one-base neighbor in the sample; base qualities were not kept. This sample was included in a study of T-cell reconstitution after alpha-beta-depleted transplantation in children (dated by TCRdb to about 2016). Study-level background: Using TCR repertoire profiling, the study followed T-cell immune reconstitution in a quantitative way in children after TCRalphabeta/CD19-depleted allogeneic hematopoietic cell transplantation.

Library preparation employed PCR. These reads were obtained on an Illumina HiSeq 2500. TCR libraries were prepared with molecular barcoding, using unique molecular identifiers to normalize TCRbeta repertoire quantification. TCRdb itself trimmed the public reads at Q25 with fastp, ran MiXCR and retained productive beta chains. Every entry covers one CDR3 protein and lists the most common genes and DNA from its rows. Present in this sample are 300,000 to 400,000 distinct CDR3 sequences, roughly 16% of which were seen just once. Roughly 41% of the sample comes from the top ten. Overall results and qualifications from the work: The apparently early alphabetaT-cell count recovery about two months after transplant was reportedly dependent on only several hundred rapidly expanded clones derived from non-depleted graft cells. In some patients, high TCRbeta diversity at day 60 was attributed to recipient T cells and intrathymic progenitors that had survived conditioning. Over subsequent months, a decline in hyperexpanded clone frequencies was noted, and after one year, T-cell counts and TCRbeta diversity were mostly ascribed to newly produced T cells.

This sample's treatment or condition label indicates: allogeneic hematopoietic cell transplantation with graft depleted of TCRalphabeta T cells and CD19 B cells. Transplant recipients were children who received TCRalphabeta/CD19-depleted allogeneic hematopoietic cell grafts. Measured from the cysteine to the phenylalanine, the CDR3 is 19 residues long. Solely the CDR3 DNA is kept, with 57 bases framed from the first base. Trimming accounts for 0 bases at V and 5 bases at J, while the number of junction bases matched to no gene is 13. The sample here was PBMCs, mostly from graft donor cells, taken 360 days after TCRalphabeta/CD19-depleted stem cell transplant. The rearrangement joined TRBV12-3 or TRBV12-4 to TRBJ2-6; 7 bases in between match TRBD2. This clonotype originated in a male patient aged 2-15 years who had a stem cell transplant for acute lymphoblastic leukemia, so the T cells may come from the graft donor. The sequenced DNA: TGTGCCAGCAGTTTAGCGCGGGGGACGTCTAAAGCCTGGGCCAACGTCCTGACTTTC. Its product reads: CASSLARGTSKAWANVLTF.